The source of this T cell receptor beta chain is a study of blood T cells in healthy people across ages. Through a sample-barcoded 5' primer and a J-beta primer mix, a second PCR was run for roughly 6 to 12 cycles. TCRdb recomputed calls from the 5' RACE reads with MiXCR, one row per CDR3 protein. The sample yields about 1.1 million distinct CDR3 sequences, 35% to 40% seen once. The specimen was blood. This clonotype originated in a young man in good health.

The CDR3 bases are TGTGCCAGCGGACCTAGCGGGGGTGCGAACACCGGGGAGCTGTTTTTT. Translating gives CASGPSGGANTGELFF. This chain links TRBV6-6 with TRBJ2-2, with 10 bases that match TRBD2. Per the germline V gene, CDR1 is MNHNY and CDR2 is SVGAGI (reference sequence). The ends lost 8 bases at V and 0 bases at J; junction bases unmatched: 6. This CDR3 comprises 16 residues.